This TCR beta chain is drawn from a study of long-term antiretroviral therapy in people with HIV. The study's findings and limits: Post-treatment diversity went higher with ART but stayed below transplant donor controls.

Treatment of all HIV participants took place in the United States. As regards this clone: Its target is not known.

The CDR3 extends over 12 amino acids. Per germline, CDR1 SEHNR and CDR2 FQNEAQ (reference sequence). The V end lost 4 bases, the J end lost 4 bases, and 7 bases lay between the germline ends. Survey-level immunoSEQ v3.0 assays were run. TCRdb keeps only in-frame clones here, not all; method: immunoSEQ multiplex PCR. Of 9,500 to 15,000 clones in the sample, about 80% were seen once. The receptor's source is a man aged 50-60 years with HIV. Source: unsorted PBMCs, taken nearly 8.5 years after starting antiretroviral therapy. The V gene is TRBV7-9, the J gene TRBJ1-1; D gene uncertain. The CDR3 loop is CASSSMGTEAFF. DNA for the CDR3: TGTGCCAGCAGCTCCATGGGCACTGAAGCTTTCTTT. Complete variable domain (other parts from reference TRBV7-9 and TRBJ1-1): DTGVSQNPRHKITKRGQNVTFRCDPISEHNRLYWYRQTLGQGPEFLTYFQNEAQLEKSRLLSDRFSAERPKGSFSTLEIQRTEQGDSAMYLCASSSMGTEAFFGQGTRLTVV.